The 13 T cell receptor beta chains below all came from one sample that was sequenced in a study of blood T cell repertoires in COVID-19. Clones were sequenced by immunoSEQ multiplex PCR, and TCRdb holds only the in-frame ones, with some missing. Of some 280,000 clones listed, around four fifths are singletons. Sequencing was carried out using peripheral blood. These receptors all stem from a woman between 45 and 60 years old with active or convalescent COVID-19.

The chain links TRBV19 to TRBJ1-5; TRBD1 matches at 8 bases. Germline trimming cut 8 bases from V and 4 bases from J; bases unmatched to any gene: 13. Germline lookup yields CDR1 LNHDA and CDR2 SQIVND (reference sequence). This CDR3 has 16 residues. The CDR3 nucleotides are TGTGCCAGTCACCACAGGGGGACGGTGGGGAATCAGCCCCAGCATTTT. It is translated as CASHHRGTVGNQPQHF.

J is TRBJ2-3 and V is TRBV7-9, with TRBD2 matching over 8 bases. The CDR3 sequence is 16 residues long. The J segment lost 0 bases and the V segment lost 5 bases, leaving 7 bases of the junction unmatched. CDR1 is SEHNR and CDR2 is FQNEAQ in the germline V gene (reference sequence). The CDR3 DNA follows: TGTGCCAGCAGCCCGGGACTAGATCTTAGCACAGATACGCAGTATTTT. Translating it yields CASSPGLDLSTDTQYF. Filled out from reference TRBV7-9 and TRBJ2-3, the complete variable domain reads DTGVSQNPRHKITKRGQNVTFRCDPISEHNRLYWYRQTLGQGPEFLTYFQNEAQLEKSRLLSDRFSAERPKGSFSTLEIQRTEQGDSAMYLCASSPGLDLSTDTQYFGPGTRLTVL.

This chain joins TRBV29-1 and TRBJ2-1; D perhaps matches TRBD2 (5 bases). Trimming shortened V by 1 base and J by 9 bases, and 34 bases separated the two germline ends. This CDR3 is built from 20 residues. Germline lookup yields CDR1 SQVTM and CDR2 ANQGSEA. The CDR3 here is CSVEGTETGFGKVALGEQFF. The CDR3 DNA follows: TGCAGCGTTGAAGGTACGGAAACGGGGTTCGGCAAAGTGGCCTTGGGTGAGCAGTTCTTC.

The gene calls are TRBV2 and TRBJ1-4; TRBD1 might be the D (6 bases). V lost 10 bases to trimming and J lost 8 bases, with 23 bases between them. The germline CDR1 and CDR2 sequences are SNHLY and FYNNEI. This CDR3 comprises 15 residues. CDR3 residues: CATMRAQGSGEKLFF. CDR3 coding DNA: TGTGCCACCATGAGGGCCCAGGGGAGCGGCGAAAAACTGTTTTTT.

The rearrangement joins TRBV13 to TRBJ2-7; the match to TRBD2 covers 10 bases. CDR3 length: 15 amino acids. The junction had 11 bases not matched to a gene; V was cut back by 6 bases and J by 6 bases. CDR1 is PRHDT and CDR2 is FYEKMQ in the germline V gene (reference sequence). CDR3 residues: CASRDTTSGFSEQYF. Written as DNA, the CDR3 is TGTGCCAGCAGGGATACGACTAGCGGGTTCAGCGAGCAGTACTTC.

This chain uses TRBV7-9 with TRBJ2-3; no clear D gene. Germline lookup yields CDR1 SEHNR and CDR2 FQNEAQ (reference sequence). V was shortened by 1 base and J by 4 bases, with 9 bases between the two germline ends. The CDR3 loop spans 14 amino acids. CDR3 sequence reads: CASSLGLAADTQYF. The CDR3 region has the DNA TGTGCCAGCAGCTTAGGACTCGCGGCAGATACGCAGTATTTT. The full variable domain, completed using reference TRBV7-9 and TRBJ2-3, is DTGVSQNPRHKITKRGQNVTFRCDPISEHNRLYWYRQTLGQGPEFLTYFQNEAQLEKSRLLSDRFSAERPKGSFSTLEIQRTEQGDSAMYLCASSLGLAADTQYFGPGTRLTVL.

The rearrangement links TRBV19 to TRBJ1-5; no firm D call. V lost 2 bases and J lost 2, with 10 bases in between. CDR3 length equals 15 residues. Germline lookup yields CDR1 LNHDA and CDR2 SQIVND (reference sequence). In nucleotides, the CDR3 is TGTGCCAGTAGTATAAAGGAGGACGGCAATCAGCCCCAGCATTTT. Translation gives CASSIKEDGNQPQHF. The full variable domain, its missing parts supplied by reference TRBV19 and TRBJ1-5, is DGGITQSPKYLFRKEGQNVTLSCEQNLNHDAMYWYRQDPGQGLRLIYYSQIVNDFQKGDIAEGYSVSREKKESFPLTVTSAQKNPTAFYLCASSIKEDGNQPQHFGDGTRLSIL.

This chain connects TRBV9 to TRBJ1-2; a possible D gene is TRBD1 (5 bases). Germline lookup yields CDR1 SGDLS and CDR2 YYNGEE. The CDR3 has 14 residues. V lost 3 bases and J lost 5, with 14 bases in between. CDR3 sequence (DNA): TGTGCCAGCAGCGCCTTCGACCGGACATATGGCTACACCTTC. Translation gives CASSAFDRTYGYTF.

The chain links TRBV2 to TRBJ2-7; D perhaps matches TRBD1 (5 bases). This CDR3 comprises 11 residues. Germline lookup yields CDR1 SNHLY and CDR2 FYNNEI. Between the trimmed V and J ends, which lost 8 bases and 2 bases, there was a span of 7 bases. The CDR3 is CASDRTYEQYF. The CDR3 DNA sequence: TGTGCCAGCGACAGAACCTACGAGCAGTACTTC. The whole variable domain, remainder taken from reference TRBV2 and TRBJ2-7, is EPEVTQTPSHQVTQMGQEVILRCVPISNHLYFYWYRQILGQKVEFLVSFYNNEISEKSEIFDDQFSVERPDGSNFTLKIRSTKLEDSAMYFCASDRTYEQYFGPGTRLTVT.

This clone was seen many times. V gene TRBV19 combines with J gene TRBJ2-7, with D possibly TRBD1 on 5 matching bases. The germline V gene has CDR1 LNHDA and CDR2 SQIVND (reference sequence). The CDR3 sequence is 11 residues long. Trimming shortened V by 4 bases and J by 4 bases, and 5 bases separated the two germline ends. DNA of the CDR3: TGTGCCAGTAGTAACAGGTACGAGCAGTACTTC. Protein sequence: CASSNRYEQYF.

The chain has TRBV28 and TRBJ1-2; TRBD1 is a possible D gene (6 bases). Trimming shortened V by 6 bases and J by 7 bases, and 12 bases separated the two germline ends. CDR1 and CDR2 (germline): MDHEN, SYDVKM. This CDR3 region has 12 residues. The CDR3 bases are TGTGCCAGCAGGCCACAGGGAATTGGCTACACCTTC. Its protein is CASRPQGIGYTF.

The CDR3 protein is CASGTGGLGNTIYF. CDR3 coding DNA: TGTGCCAGCGGAACAGGGGGGTTGGGAAACACCATATATTTT. The chain recombines TRBV28 with TRBJ1-3; TRBD1 aligns across 8 bases. The CDR3 totals 14 residues. V lost 8 bases to trimming and J lost 4 bases; unmatched junction nucleotides: 7. Germline V gene lookup returns CDR1 MDHEN and CDR2 SYDVKM.

CDR3 sequence (DNA): TGTGCCAGCAGCCAAGGCAGAACCTACGAGCAGTACTTC. It codes for CASSQGRTYEQYF. The chain carries TRBV3-1 (or the pseudogene TRBV3-2) and TRBJ2-7; D gene ambiguous. CDR1 is LGHDT and CDR2 is YNNKEL in the germline V gene (reference sequence). The V and J ends lost 1 base and 2 bases respectively, with 6 bases between them. This CDR3 spans 13 amino acids.